Listed here are 17 T cell receptor beta chains from one sample, sequenced in a study of blood T cell repertoires in COVID-19. Assay: immunoSEQ multiplex PCR; the TCRdb copy retains only in-frame clones and omits some. This table holds roughly 220,000 clones, roughly 88% found once. The sample taken for sequencing was PBMCs or T cells enriched from blood (not recorded which). Receptors were obtained from a woman in her forties or fifties with acute COVID-19.

The chain uses TRBV5-4 and TRBJ1-6; unclear D gene. This CDR3 contains 14 residues. Trimming took off 1 base at V and 4 bases at J, with 6 bases between the two ends. Germline CDR1 SGHNT, CDR2 YYREEE (reference sequence). The CDR3 sequence is CASSLRGYNSPLHF. DNA for the CDR3: TGTGCCAGCAGCTTGCGAGGGTATAATTCACCCCTCCACTTT.

The chain couples TRBV10-3 to TRBJ2-5, with 8 bases lining up with TRBD1. This CDR3 has 16 residues. Germline trimming cut 3 bases from V and 3 bases from J; bases unmatched to any gene: 9. Germline V gives CDR1 ENHRY, CDR2 SYGVKD. As DNA, the CDR3 is TGTGCCATCAGTGATTTCCCGGACAGGGATAAAGAGACCCAGTACTTC. Translation: CAISDFPDRDKETQYF.

The genes are TRBV5-6 and TRBJ1-2, with D maybe TRBD1 (5 bases). CDR3 length: 14 amino acids. Germline CDR1 is SGHDT and CDR2 is YYEEEE. Trimming took 1 base from V and 4 from J, leaving 11 bases between them. The CDR3 coding sequence is TGTGCCAGCAGCTTGCAAGGGGCAGCCTATGGCTACACCTTC. Amino acids: CASSLQGAAYGYTF.

V is TRBV18 and J is TRBJ1-1; D unclear. The CDR3 has 13 amino acids. V lost 4 bases and J 0 bases, leaving 6 bases between the germline ends. The germline gives CDR1 KGHSH, CDR2 LQKENI. DNA of the CDR3: TGTGCCAGCTCACAAGACATGAACACTGAAGCTTTCTTT. Residues: CASSQDMNTEAFF.

The chain joins TRBV28 to TRBJ1-6; 8 bases are shared with TRBD1. CDR1 and CDR2 (germline): MDHEN, SYDVKM. The J segment lost 9 bases and the V segment lost 5 bases, leaving 9 bases of the junction unmatched. The CDR3 sequence is 15 residues long. The CDR3 nucleotides are TGTGCCAGCAGTCCAAGGACAGGGAGGGCTTCACCCCTCCACTTT. This sequence encodes CASSPRTGRASPLHF.

This clone has more than one count but fewer than ten. The rearrangement links TRBV18 to TRBJ1-1, with D hard to call. CDR3 length: 13 amino acids. V lost 2 bases and J 5 bases, leaving 9 bases between the germline ends. The germline gives CDR1 KGHSH, CDR2 LQKENI. In nucleotides, the CDR3 is TGTGCCAGCTCACCAGGGGAGGAGACTGAAGCTTTCTTT. Amino acids: CASSPGEETEAFF. The whole variable domain, remainder taken from reference TRBV18 and TRBJ1-1, is NAGVMQNPRHLVRRRGQEARLRCSPMKGHSHVYWYRQLPEEGLKFMVYLQKENIIDESGMPKERFSAEFPKEGPSILRIQQVVRGDSAAYFCASSPGEETEAFFGQGTRLTVV.

The genes are TRBV28 and TRBJ1-3; 8 nucleotides line up with TRBD1. Per germline, CDR1 MDHEN and CDR2 SYDVKM. This CDR3 region has 15 residues. J gave up 3 bases and V 8 bases, and 9 bases lay outside the gene matches. CDR3 bases: TGTGCCAGCGGTTATGGCAGGGGGCTTGGAAACACCATATATTTT. Amino acids: CASGYGRGLGNTIYF.

The chain carries TRBV18 and TRBJ2-1; tentative D call: TRBD1 (6 bases). CDR3 length: 14 amino acids. The germline V and J ends were trimmed by 3 bases and 3 bases, with 9 bases remaining between them. The germline CDR1 and CDR2 sequences are KGHSH and LQKENI. CDR3 amino acids: CASSPEGGYNEQFF. The CDR3 nucleotides are TGTGCCAGCTCACCCGAAGGGGGCTACAATGAGCAGTTCTTC.

The chain uses TRBV1 and TRBJ2-1; the table's D gene call, TRBD2, was not cross checked with the DNA. TRBV1 constitutes a pseudogene. The CDR3 runs to 18 residues. This CDR3 is CTSSQRECGLAGYNEQFF. The CDR3 DNA follows: TGCACCAGCAGCCAAAGAGAGTGTGGACTAGCGGGCTACAATGAGCAGTTCTTC.

The chain joins TRBV27 to TRBJ2-6, with no clear D. V lost 8 bases and J lost 0, with 8 bases in between. Per the germline V gene, CDR1 is MNHEY and CDR2 is SMNVEV (reference sequence). The CDR3 length is 14 residues. In DNA form, the CDR3 reads TGTGCCAGCTCCCAGATCTCTGGGGCCAACGTCCTGACTTTC. This translates into CASSQISGANVLTF.

The V gene is TRBV24-1, the J gene TRBJ2-2; TRBD1 matches 7 bases. The V gene end was trimmed by 2 bases and the J gene end by 5 bases; junction bases not matched to a gene: 19. CDR1 and CDR2 (germline): KGHDR, SFDVKD. The CDR3 extends over 20 amino acids. CDR3 protein: CATSDSNSDRFFIGTGELFF. The CDR3 DNA reads as TGTGCCACCAGTGATTCGAATTCGGACAGGTTTTTTATTGGTACCGGGGAGCTGTTTTTT.

The chain combines TRBV6-1 with TRBJ2-5; the match to TRBD2 covers 10 bases. Germline CDR1 reads MNHNS; CDR2 reads SASEGT. The CDR3 has 15 amino acids. The ends lost 2 bases at V and 4 bases at J; junction bases unmatched: 4. The chain's CDR3 is CASSEPSGSRETQYF. CDR3 nucleotide sequence: TGTGCCAGCAGTGAACCTAGCGGGAGTAGAGAGACCCAGTACTTC.

V gene TRBV15 combines with J gene TRBJ2-3; D remains unclear. With 0 bases removed from V and 4 bases from J, the gap between germline ends came to 5 bases. The CDR3 runs to 13 residues. Per the germline V gene, CDR1 is LNHNV and CDR2 is YYDKDF (reference sequence). The CDR3 sequence: CATSRDTADTQYF. CDR3 bases: TGTGCCACCAGCAGAGACACGGCAGATACGCAGTATTTT.

The chain carries TRBV7-9 and TRBJ2-5; the match to TRBD2 covers 7 bases. Per the germline V gene, CDR1 is SEHNR and CDR2 is FQNEAQ (reference sequence). The CDR3 extends over 14 amino acids. With V trimmed by 2 bases and J by 4 bases, 4 bases remained unmatched. CDR3 DNA: TGTGCCAGCAGCTTACGGCCGGGGGGAGAGACCCAGTACTTC. Protein product: CASSLRPGGETQYF.

This chain uses TRBV28 with TRBJ1-6; unclear D gene. Per the germline V gene, CDR1 is MDHEN and CDR2 is SYDVKM. Between the trimmed V and J ends, which lost 1 base and 9 bases, there was a span of 16 bases. The CDR3 totals 16 residues. The CDR3 DNA sequence: TGTGCCAGCAGTTTATATGGAGGGAGCGTTGGTTCACCCCTCCACTTT. Encoded protein: CASSLYGGSVGSPLHF.

The V and J genes are TRBV9 and TRBJ1-4; TRBD1 matches at 9 bases. CDR1 is SGDLS and CDR2 is YYNGEE in the germline V gene. The CDR3 spans 15 residues. The ends lost 2 bases at V and 8 bases at J; junction bases unmatched: 7. CDR3 region: CASSVGTGLEEKLFF. The CDR3 coding sequence is TGTGCCAGCAGCGTGGGGACAGGGTTAGAAGAAAAACTGTTTTTT.

The V and J genes are TRBV18 and TRBJ2-3, with TRBD1 matching over 9 bases. This CDR3 spans 15 amino acids. Unmatched junction bases numbered 5, after V lost 3 bases and J lost 4 bases. Germline CDR1 is KGHSH and CDR2 is LQKENI. The CDR3 region has the DNA TGTGCCAGCTCACCCTGGGACAGGGAGGCAGATACGCAGTATTTT. This sequence encodes CASSPWDREADTQYF.